This T cell receptor (beta chain) came from a study of cytomegalovirus exposure and HLA in healthy donors. Study outcomes and limitations: Approximately 160 TCR beta chains were listed as cytomegalovirus-associated.

Separate from the roughly 720-subject first cohort was the approximately 110-subject validation cohort, to which the donors belonged. A note on this clone: Its antigen is not identified.

The method was immunoSEQ multiplex PCR; TCRdb's version includes in-frame clones alone and lacks a portion of them. The table lists roughly 86,000 clones, around 96% of them singletons. The CDR3 totals 14 residues. The ends were cut back, 7 bases at V and 0 bases at J, with 13 bases in the middle. Germline V gene sequence: CDR1 MDHEN, CDR2 SYDVKM. Sequences were obtained from PBMCs. This rearrangement joins TRBV28 to TRBJ2-7; no definite D call. This clonotype was sampled from a man younger than 35 in good health and CMV-seropositive. CDR3: CASTEAPSSYEQYF. The CDR3 nucleotides are TGTGCCAGCACCGAGGCCCCGAGCTCCTACGAGCAGTACTTC.